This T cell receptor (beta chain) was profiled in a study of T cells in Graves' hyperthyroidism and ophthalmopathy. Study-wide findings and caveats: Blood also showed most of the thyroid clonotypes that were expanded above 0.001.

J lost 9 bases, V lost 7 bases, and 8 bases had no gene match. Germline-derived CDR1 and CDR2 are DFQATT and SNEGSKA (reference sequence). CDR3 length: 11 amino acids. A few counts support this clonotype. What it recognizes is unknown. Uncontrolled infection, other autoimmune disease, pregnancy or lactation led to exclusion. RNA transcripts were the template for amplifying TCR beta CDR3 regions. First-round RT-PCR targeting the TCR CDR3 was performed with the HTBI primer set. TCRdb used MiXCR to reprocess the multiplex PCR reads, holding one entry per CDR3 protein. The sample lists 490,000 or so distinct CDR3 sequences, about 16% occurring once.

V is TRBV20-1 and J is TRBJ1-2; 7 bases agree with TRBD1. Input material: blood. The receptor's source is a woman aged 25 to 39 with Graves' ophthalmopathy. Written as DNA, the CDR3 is TGCAGTGGACGACAGGGTCAAAGCTACACCTTC. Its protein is CSGRQGQSYTF.